The 29 T cell receptor beta chains below all came from one sample that was sequenced in a study of T cell changes during pregnancy in multiple sclerosis. Sequencing used immunoSEQ multiplex PCR; TCRdb keeps in-frame clones, though not all of them. The repertoire holds fewer than 80,000 clones, with roughly 90% as singletons. This sample comprised CD4+ T cells from peripheral blood mononuclear cells, obtained in the third trimester of pregnancy. Every receptor here comes from a female donor in good health, enrolled as a control in a pregnancy study.

The chain has TRBV6-5 and TRBJ1-2, with TRBD1 identical over 8 bases. Germline CDR1 reads MNHEY; CDR2 reads SVGAGI. This CDR3 is 13 amino acids long. Trimming at V came to 6 bases and at J to 3 bases, leaving 3 bases not matched to a gene. DNA of the CDR3: TGTGCCAGCAGCCGACAGGGGCACTATGGCTACACCTTC. It codes for CASSRQGHYGYTF.

This chain links TRBV5-1 with TRBJ1-6, with 7 nucleotides matching TRBD1. Germline loops: CDR1 SGHRS, CDR2 YFSETQ. Trimming took 0 bases from V and 8 from J; bases not matched to a gene: 8. The CDR3 runs to 16 residues. The CDR3 coding sequence is TGCGCCAGCAGCTTGGTTTATGGGACAGAGGATTCACCCCTCCACTTT. It is translated as CASSLVYGTEDSPLHF.

The V and J genes are TRBV5-4 and TRBJ1-3, with D possibly matching TRBD1 (5 bases). Germline values: CDR1 SGHNT, CDR2 YYREEE (reference sequence). The CDR3 extends over 14 amino acids. V was pared by 4 bases and J by 0 bases, with 8 bases between. The CDR3 reads CASSGAYSGNTIYF. The CDR3 nucleotides are TGTGCCAGCAGCGGGGCATACTCTGGAAACACCATATATTTT.

The V gene is TRBV6-5, the J gene TRBJ2-5, with 8 bases aligning to TRBD2. Germline CDR1 reads MNHEY; CDR2 reads SVGAGI. V shed 7 bases, J shed 5 bases, and the junction held 6 bases outside the gene matches. This CDR3 has 13 amino acids. This CDR3 is CASTEAGEETQYF. The CDR3 DNA reads TGTGCCAGCACAGAAGCGGGGGAGGAGACCCAGTACTTC.

V is TRBV20-1 and J is TRBJ1-3; D call uncertain. The V end lost 3 bases, the J end lost 7 bases, and 7 bases lay between the germline ends. The CDR3 consists of 11 residues. Germline V gene lookup returns CDR1 DFQATT and CDR2 SNEGSKA (reference sequence). The CDR3 bases are TGCAGTGCTAGTAAGAGGAACACCATATATTTT. Its translation: CSASKRNTIYF.

This clone was seen just once. The V call is TRBV11-2, the J call TRBJ1-5; 8 bases match TRBD1. J was trimmed by 7 bases and V by 5 bases; bases with no gene match: 4. In germline, CDR1 is SGHAT, CDR2 FQNNGV. The CDR3 consists of 13 residues. CDR3 loop: CASSMDREQPQHF. The CDR3 DNA reads TGTGCCAGCAGCATGGACAGGGAACAGCCCCAGCATTTT.

This CDR3 is CASSLVGLAYNEQFF. The CDR3 coding sequence is TGTGCCAGCAGCTTGGTAGGACTGGCCTACAATGAGCAGTTCTTC. The V and J genes are TRBV5-6 and TRBJ2-1; weak D call: TRBD2 (5 bases). This CDR3 region has 15 residues. Germline V gene sequence: CDR1 SGHDT, CDR2 YYEEEE. Trimming removed 0 bases from V and 2 bases from J, with 9 bases in between.

This chain uses TRBV4-1 with TRBJ2-5; 7 bases fit TRBD1. Trimming cost V 1 base and J 1 base; bases outside gene matches: 9. Germline values: CDR1 MGHRA, CDR2 YSYEKL. This CDR3 is built from 17 residues. CDR3 protein: CASSQGAGTAVQETQYF. The DNA of the CDR3 is TGCGCCAGCAGCCAAGGGGCCGGGACAGCGGTCCAAGAGACCCAGTACTTC.

V gene TRBV9 combines with J gene TRBJ1-3; D unclear. Trimming removed 0 bases from V and 4 bases from J, with 8 bases in between. CDR1 SGDLS and CDR2 YYNGEE come from the germline V gene. This CDR3 contains 14 residues. The CDR3 loop reads CASSVAFPGNTIYF. The CDR3 region has the DNA TGTGCCAGCAGCGTAGCGTTTCCGGGAAACACCATATATTTT. The full variable domain, with the rest looked up from reference TRBV9 and TRBJ1-3, is DSGVTQTPKHLITATGQRVTLRCSPRSGDLSVYWYQQSLDQGLQFLIQYYNGEERAKGNILERFSAQQFPDLHSELNLSSLELGDSALYFCASSVAFPGNTIYFGEGSWLTVV.

About this clone: One end of the junction varies from germline; a read error may be responsible. The V and J genes are TRBV7-9 and TRBJ1-2; D gene unclear. This CDR3 contains 9 residues. Per germline, CDR1 SEHNR and CDR2 FQNEAQ (reference sequence). This CDR3 reads CASSLEPSF. The DNA for the CDR3 is TGTGCCAGCAGCTTAGAGCCCTCCTTC.

The chain uses TRBV4-3 and TRBJ1-5; 7 bases are shared with TRBD1. V shed 5 bases and J 6 bases; nucleotides not matched to a gene: 10. Germline loops: CDR1 LGHNA, CDR2 YSLEER. The CDR3 totals 15 residues. The CDR3 loop is CASSESWQGGQPQHF. CDR3 bases: TGCGCCAGCAGCGAGAGCTGGCAGGGGGGTCAGCCCCAGCATTTT.

The V call is TRBV7-2, the J call TRBJ2-5, with TRBD2 matching 8 bases. CDR3 size: 13 residues. Trimming cost V 5 bases and J 5 bases; bases outside gene matches: 4. Germline-derived CDR1 and CDR2 are SGHTA and FQGNSA. CDR3 DNA: TGTGCCAGCAGCGCAATAGCGGGGGAGACCCAGTACTTC. Its translation is CASSAIAGETQYF.

This clone was picked up one time. The rearrangement uses TRBV5-1 and TRBJ1-4; D is unresolved. V was cut by 0 bases and J by 2 bases, with 8 bases left in between. Germline CDR1 reads SGHRS; CDR2 reads YFSETQ. This CDR3 is 15 amino acids long. Here the CDR3 DNA reads TGCGCCAGCAGCTTGGACTGGCGGACTAATGAAAAACTGTTTTTT. Translating it yields CASSLDWRTNEKLFF.

The chain links TRBV19 to TRBJ1-1, with TRBD1 identical over 11 bases. The CDR3 consists of 16 residues. Germline CDR1 and CDR2: LNHDA and SQIVND (reference sequence). Trimming cost V 4 bases and J 7 bases; bases outside gene matches: 11. The CDR3 protein is CASSKGPGQGVIEAFF. The CDR3 nucleotides read TGTGCCAGTAGTAAGGGACCGGGACAGGGGGTGATTGAAGCTTTCTTT.

This chain uses TRBV5-1 with TRBJ2-7; 9 nucleotides align to TRBD1. Per germline, CDR1 SGHRS and CDR2 YFSETQ. This CDR3 region has 16 residues. J was trimmed by 6 bases and V by 1 base; bases with no gene match: 11. CDR3 nucleotides: TGCGCCAGCAGCTTGAGACAGGGGGGCGGAGGGTCCGAGCAGTACTTC. Translation gives CASSLRQGGGGSEQYF. The whole variable domain, filled in from reference TRBV5-1 and TRBJ2-7, reads KAGVTQTPRYLIKTRGQQVTLSCSPISGHRSVSWYQQTPGQGLQFLFEYFSETQRNKGNFPGRFSGRQFSNSRSEMNVSTLELGDSALYLCASSLRQGGGGSEQYFGPGTRLTVT.

The chain combines TRBV5-6 with TRBJ1-6; 7 bases line up with TRBD1. Germline CDR1 SGHDT, CDR2 YYEEEE. This CDR3 contains 16 residues. Trimming at V came to 0 bases and at J to 5 bases, leaving 5 bases not matched to a gene. The CDR3 loop is CASSLAGTDNNSPLHF. The CDR3 coding sequence is TGTGCCAGCAGCTTGGCCGGGACAGATAATAATTCACCCCTCCACTTT. Together with reference TRBV5-6 and TRBJ1-6, the CDR3 gives the full variable domain: DAGVTQSPTHLIKTRGQQVTLRCSPKSGHDTVSWYQQALGQGPQFIFQYYEEEERQRGNFPDRFSGHQFPNYSSELNVNALLLGDSALYLCASSLAGTDNNSPLHFGNGTRLTVT.

This sequence joins TRBV10-3 and TRBJ2-3, with 7 bases aligning to TRBD2. Per germline, CDR1 ENHRY and CDR2 SYGVKD. CDR3 size: 13 residues. V was pared by 10 bases and J by 2 bases, with 6 bases of the junction left unmatched. The CDR3 spells CASHRLATDTQYF. CDR3 DNA: TGTGCCAGCCACCGACTAGCCACAGATACGCAGTATTTT.

The CDR3 loop is CASRTQVDRGNTEAFF. CDR3 sequence (DNA): TGTGCCAGCAGAACCCAGGTTGACAGGGGAAACACTGAAGCTTTCTTT. The genes are TRBV7-3 and TRBJ1-1, with TRBD1 matching over 8 bases. From germline, CDR1 is SGHTA and CDR2 FQGTGA. CDR3 length: 16 residues. V lost 6 bases, J lost 2 bases, and 11 bases stayed unmatched.

The gene calls are TRBV5-1 and TRBJ2-3; D perhaps matches TRBD1 (5 bases). Germline values: CDR1 SGHRS, CDR2 YFSETQ. The CDR3 loop spans 15 amino acids. Between the trimmed V and J ends, which lost 3 bases and 3 bases, there was a span of 14 bases. The CDR3 here is CASSSDDRSTDTQYF. The CDR3 nucleotides are TGCGCCAGCAGCTCGGACGACAGATCGACAGATACGCAGTATTTT.

The chain has TRBV6-6 and TRBJ1-2, with D perhaps matching TRBD1 (5 bases). V lost 0 bases, J lost 0 bases, and 8 bases lay in between. Germline V gene data show CDR1 as MNHNY and CDR2 as SVGAGI (reference sequence). The CDR3 sequence is 15 residues long. The CDR3 bases are TGTGCCAGCAGTTACTCTCCAGGGACTAACTATGGCTACACCTTC. Translating it yields CASSYSPGTNYGYTF.

This clone was counted between two and nine times. The V and J genes are TRBV9 and TRBJ2-1; 9 bases align to TRBD2. This CDR3 spans 15 amino acids. V was pared by 2 bases and J by 2 bases, with 2 bases of the junction left unmatched. Per germline, CDR1 SGDLS and CDR2 YYNGEE. The CDR3 loop is CASSVTSGAYNEQFF. CDR3 DNA sequence: TGTGCCAGCAGCGTGACTAGCGGTGCCTACAATGAGCAGTTCTTC.

This sequence joins TRBV2 and TRBJ2-7; D perhaps matches TRBD1 (5 bases). CDR3 length equals 14 residues. The germline CDR1 and CDR2 sequences are SNHLY and FYNNEI. Trimming shortened V by 2 bases and J by 12 bases, and 20 bases separated the two germline ends. The CDR3 bases are TGTGCCAGCAGTGAAAATGTCTCCTCAGGGCTACGGTACTTC. Translation gives CASSENVSSGLRYF. The full variable domain, its missing parts supplied by reference TRBV2 and TRBJ2-7, is EPEVTQTPSHQVTQMGQEVILRCVPISNHLYFYWYRQILGQKVEFLVSFYNNEISEKSEIFDDQFSVERPDGSNFTLKIRSTKLEDSAMYFCASSENVSSGLRYFGPGTRLTVT.

The chain carries TRBV25-1 and TRBJ1-1; 11 bases fit TRBD1. This CDR3 contains 18 residues. The germline gives CDR1 MGHDK, CDR2 SYGVNS. The ends lost 3 bases at V and 7 bases at J; junction bases unmatched: 16. CDR3: CASSDLLGQGAGGGEAFF. The CDR3 nucleotides are TGTGCCAGCAGTGACCTTCTCGGACAGGGGGCAGGCGGTGGTGAAGCTTTCTTT.

The V gene is TRBV5-1, the J gene TRBJ2-6; 8 nucleotides match TRBD2. With 2 bases clipped from V and 0 bases from J, the junction kept 1 base outside the gene matches. Per germline, CDR1 SGHRS and CDR2 YFSETQ. This CDR3 region has 16 residues. CDR3: CASSFGGGSGANVLTF. CDR3 nucleotides: TGCGCCAGCAGCTTCGGGGGGGGCTCTGGGGCCAACGTCCTGACTTTC.

This chain connects TRBV5-1 to TRBJ2-7, with TRBD1 as a possible D gene (6 bases). CDR1 SGHRS and CDR2 YFSETQ come from the germline V gene. This CDR3 region has 15 residues. V gave up 7 bases and J gave up 7 bases, with 24 bases separating them. The CDR3 DNA reads as TGCGCCAGCCCCCCATTTTTGAACAGGGTAGGTGAGCAGTACTTC. Translating it yields CASPPFLNRVGEQYF.

This sequence joins TRBV10-3 and TRBJ2-2; tentatively, D is TRBD1 (6 bases). The CDR3 is 15 residues long. V was trimmed by 2 bases and J by 5 bases, leaving 12 bases between them. In germline, CDR1 is ENHRY, CDR2 SYGVKD. Here the CDR3 DNA reads TGTGCCATCAGTGAGATTTCAGGGGATACCGGGGAGCTGTTTTTT. The encoded protein is CAISEISGDTGELFF.

The J gene is TRBJ1-5, the V gene TRBV6-1, with 9 bases that match TRBD1. Germline CDR1 MNHNS, CDR2 SASEGT. V gave up 4 bases and J gave up 2 bases; unmatched junction bases: 3. The CDR3 is 15 residues long. The CDR3 is CASSVRQGGNQPQHF. CDR3 nucleotides: TGTGCCAGCAGTGTAAGACAGGGGGGCAATCAGCCCCAGCATTTT.

The chain joins TRBV5-4 to TRBJ2-5, with D perhaps TRBD2 (6 bases). Germline V CDR1 and CDR2: SGHNT, YYREEE (reference sequence). The CDR3 is 12 residues long. Trimming pared 2 bases from V and 7 bases from J, leaving 9 bases between. CDR3: CASSFQGGTQYF. CDR3 DNA sequence: TGTGCCAGCAGCTTCCAGGGAGGGACCCAGTACTTC.

This chain connects TRBV18 to TRBJ1-1; possible D gene TRBD1, 5 bases. CDR1 is KGHSH, CDR2 LQKENI, per germline. The length of the CDR3 is 16 residues. V was clipped by 3 bases and J by 4 bases, with 18 bases between them. The CDR3 loop reads CASSPPGGGSVTEAFF. DNA of the CDR3: TGTGCCAGCTCACCCCCCGGGGGGGGTTCGGTCACTGAAGCTTTCTTT.